This T cell receptor beta chain is drawn from a study of vaccination effects on CD4 cells after COVID-19. Germline V gene data show CDR1 as SQVTM and CDR2 as ANQGSEA. The V and J ends lost 4 bases and 0 bases respectively, with 7 bases between them. This CDR3 is 13 amino acids long. ViraFEST used viral peptide pools to expand antigen-specific CD4+ T cells before sequencing. Researchers isolated CD4+ T cells once 9 to 11 days of culture had elapsed. Produced via immunoSEQ multiplex PCR; TCRdb's table is partial and in-frame only. This table holds over 50,000 clones, 80% to 90% found once. Concerning this clone itself: No antigen is known for it.

This TCR derives from a human donor who received a COVID-19 vaccine. Sequencing was performed on CD4+ T cells from PBMCs cultured with HCoV-229E spike peptides, taken before COVID-19 vaccination. The chain couples TRBV29-1 to TRBJ2-1, with no clear D. The DNA for the CDR3 is TGCAGCGTTGTTCACCTCTCCTACAATGAGCAGTTCTTC. The encoded protein is CSVVHLSYNEQFF.